This T cell receptor beta chain is drawn from a study of cytomegalovirus exposure and HLA in healthy donors. J lost 8 bases, V lost 4 bases, and 19 bases had no gene match. Germline loops: CDR1 SGHRS, CDR2 YFSETQ. The CDR3 covers 17 residues. The data were produced by immunoSEQ multiplex PCR, yet TCRdb's version contains in-frame clones alone and is incomplete. The repertoire has 160,000 or so clones, just under 90% of them found once; the top ten carry roughly 1.5%. The gene calls are TRBV5-1 and TRBJ1-2, with 8 bases identical to TRBD1. The clonotype originates from a woman aged 25 to 39 in good health and CMV-seronegative. The sequencing input was PBMCs. The chain's CDR3 is CASSTDPGTGGLWGYTF. The CDR3 DNA reads as TGCGCCAGCAGCACGGACCCTGGGACAGGAGGACTCTGGGGCTACACCTTC.